This is a list of T cell receptor beta chains from one sample in a study of radiation and T cells in renal cell carcinoma. Using immunoSEQ multiplex PCR, the repertoire was profiled, and TCRdb retains in-frame clones only, with some absent. The sample has some 100,000 clones; 80% to 90% are singletons. The sample here was blood, taken from a patient whose treatment included radiotherapy and nephrectomy. The source of these receptors is a man aged 60-69 years with renal cell carcinoma. CDR3s include the opening cysteine and the closing phenylalanine or tryptophan. The D gene is left open where the match is weak. Clone size is not always given. Where it is, it says once, few, many or a class for expanded clones.

TRBJ2-7 | TRBV7-2 | TRBD2 | - | TGTGCCAGCAGCCCTCTCCCCAGCGGGAGGACTTACTACGAGCAGTACTTC | CASSPLPSGRTYYEQYF
TRBJ2-2 | TRBV5-6 | - | - | TGTGCCAGCAGCTCCTGGGACCGCCCATACACCGGGGAGCTGTTTTTT | CASSSWDRPYTGELFF
TRBJ2-1 | TRBV4-1 | - | - | TGCGCCAGCAATAGGGCAAACCTAGCAACCTACAATGAGCAGTTCTTC | CASNRANLATYNEQFF
TRBJ1-1 | TRBV5-1 | - | - | TGCGTGAGCGCGGGCCAGAACACTGAAGCTTTCTTT | CVSAGQNTEAFF
TRBJ1-4 | TRBV5-1 | - | - | TGCGCCAGCAGCTTGTCAACGGCTGCTAATGAAAAACTGTTTTTT | CASSLSTAANEKLFF
TRBJ1-2 | TRBV27 | TRBD1 | - | TGTGCCAGCAGTACCGTTACAGGGGAGAGGGGTCGTGGCTACACCTTC | CASSTVTGERGRGYTF
TRBJ2-7 | TRBV19 | TRBD1 | - | TGTGCCAGTAGTATCTCAACAGGGGTTAGGTACGAGCAGTACTTC | CASSISTGVRYEQYF
TRBJ1-2 | TRBV21-1 | - | - | TGTGCCAGCAGCACAAAGTGGGGGGGGCTTCCCTATGGCTACACCTTC | CASSTKWGGLPYGYTF
TRBJ2-6 | TRBV27 | - | - | TGTGCCAGCAGGGTATCCGGGGCCAACGTCCTGACTTTC | CASRVSGANVLTF
TRBJ2-7 | TRBV19 | TRBD2 | - | TGTGCCAGTAGAGGACTAGCCCGGTGGGGGGTGTACGAGCAGTACTTC | CASRGLARWGVYEQYF
TRBJ2-5 | TRBV7-2 | - | - | TGTGCCAGCAGCTTAGATCCAGACCCACCCACCCAGTACTTC | CASSLDPDPPTQYF
TRBJ2-7 | TRBV7-6 | - | - | TGTGCCAGCAGCCCAGAAAATAGGGGCCCGTACGAGCAGTACTTC | CASSPENRGPYEQYF
TRBJ2-7 | TRBV27 | - | - | TGTGCCAGCAGTTCCCCCACCGGCGAGCAGTACTTC | CASSSPTGEQYF
TRBJ1-2 | TRBV5-4 | - | few | TGTGCCAGCAGCTTGAGCAGGGAGAGTGGCTACACCTTC | CASSLSRESGYTF
TRBJ1-2 | TRBV7-9 | TRBD1 | - | TGTGCCAGCAGCGCTGGGACAGCGAAAAACTATGGCTACACCTTC | CASSAGTAKNYGYTF
TRBJ2-1 | TRBV18 | - | - | TGTGCCAGCTCACCTGCCGGGAATGAGCAGTTCTTC | CASSPAGNEQFF
TRBJ2-2 | TRBV28 | - | - | TGTGCCAGCAGGGTAGCAACCGGGGAGCTGTTTTTT | CASRVATGELFF